This T cell receptor (beta chain) is from a study of cytomegalovirus exposure and HLA in healthy donors. Whole-study findings and limits: Common viral pathogens seemed, in a later analysis, to connect with several of the most significant clusters. Per a later analysis, HLA-associated TCR beta chains showed more clonal expansion than other, equally common TCR beta chains. TCR beta sequences reportedly predicted most subjects' HLA-A and HLA-B alleles accurately.

Note on this clone: No antigen is known for it.

Germline-derived CDR1 and CDR2 are SGHAT and FQNNGV. This CDR3 is built from 13 residues. The PCR contained 60 Vbeta and 13 Jbeta primers. Original processing methods: The authors later counted 70 million to 85 million unique TCR beta chains, 9 million to 14 million of them shared. This table comes from immunoSEQ multiplex PCR, and its TCRdb copy is limited to in-frame clones, with some not included. For V, J and clone size, that table is used; D and trimming come from the DNA. The profile shows roughly 170,000 clones, around 79% of them singletons. The sequence was collected from a female donor in good health and CMV-seronegative. The sequenced sample was PBMCs. The rearrangement links TRBV11-2 to TRBJ2-5; D not resolved. The J call is in doubt because the DNA end fits TRBJ2-7 better. The CDR3 loop reads CASSPGSSYEQYF. CDR3 in DNA: TGTGCCAGCAGCCCAGGTTCCTCCTACGAGCAGTACTTC.